One sample yielded the 13 T cell receptor beta chains listed below, sequenced in a study of blood T cell repertoires in COVID-19. The data were produced by immunoSEQ multiplex PCR, yet TCRdb's version contains in-frame clones alone and is incomplete. In the table there are about 280,000 clones, around four fifths of which are singletons. The material sequenced was peripheral blood. The source is a woman aged 50 to 60 who had recovered from COVID-19.

The chain combines TRBV5-8 with TRBJ1-1; D call uncertain. The V gene lost 2 bases and the J gene lost 1 base, with 9 bases spanning the gap. Per germline, CDR1 SGHTS and CDR2 YDEGEE. This CDR3 region has 14 residues. CDR3 protein: CASSFREANTEAFF. CDR3 nucleotides: TGTGCCAGCAGCTTCCGCGAGGCGAACACTGAAGCTTTCTTT.

The chain is built from TRBV2 and TRBJ2-2; 11 nucleotides line up with TRBD1. Germline assignment: CDR1 SNHLY and CDR2 FYNNEI. The CDR3 loop spans 14 amino acids. The ends lost 6 bases at V and 15 bases at J; junction bases unmatched: 12. CDR3 protein: CASREDRGRNMLFF. The CDR3, as DNA: TGTGCCAGCAGGGAGGACAGGGGGCGAAATATGTTGTTTTTT.

The chain joins TRBV5-1 to TRBJ1-4, with 8 bases aligning to TRBD1. The ends lost 4 bases at V and 5 bases at J; junction bases unmatched: 4. CDR1 is SGHRS, CDR2 YFSETQ, per germline. The CDR3 covers 14 residues. The CDR3 reads CASSPGGANEKLFF. CDR3 DNA sequence: TGCGCCAGCAGCCCAGGGGGCGCGAATGAAAAACTGTTTTTT.

CDR3 region: CSVEDRAGGGELFF. In DNA, the CDR3 is TGCAGCGTTGAAGATCGGGCTGGCGGGGGGGAGCTGTTTTTT. This chain joins TRBV29-1 and TRBJ2-2; tentative D call: TRBD2 (5 bases). Trimming left V 0 bases short and J 8 bases short, with 13 bases between. The CDR3 sequence is 14 residues long. Looked up from germline, CDR1 is SQVTM and CDR2 is ANQGSEA.

The chain has TRBV6-6 and TRBJ2-2; TRBD2 matches at 9 bases. The germline CDR1 and CDR2 sequences are MNHNY and SVGAGI (reference sequence). This CDR3 is 16 amino acids long. After removal of 6 bases from V and 4 bases from J, the junction contained 9 bases not matched to a gene. CDR3 nucleotides: TGTGCCAGCAGCTACGACGGCGGGGGGGGCACCGGGGAGCTGTTTTTT. Its protein is CASSYDGGGGTGELFF.

The rearrangement links TRBV3-1 (or the pseudogene TRBV3-2) to TRBJ1-4; D unresolved. This CDR3 has 15 residues. Trimming pared 3 bases from V and 8 bases from J, leaving 16 bases between. The germline V gene has CDR1 LGHDT and CDR2 YNNKEL (reference sequence). In DNA form, the CDR3 reads TGTGCCAGCAGCCACGGGTCCCCAGTGCGGGAAAAACTGTTTTTT. It encodes CASSHGSPVREKLFF.

The chain recombines TRBV27 with TRBJ2-3; TRBD2 aligns across 9 bases. Germline CDR1 reads MNHEY; CDR2 reads SMNVEV (reference sequence). There are 17 residues in the CDR3. V was clipped by 4 bases and J by 0 bases; unmatched bases: 8. Written as DNA, the CDR3 is TGTGCCAGCAGTTCGGGTTATAGCGGGGGTAGCACAGATACGCAGTATTTT. Residues: CASSSGYSGGSTDTQYF.

The chain is built from TRBV7-2 and TRBJ2-5, with D perhaps TRBD2 (7 bases). Germline V gene sequence: CDR1 SGHTA, CDR2 FQGNSA. This CDR3 contains 15 residues. Trimming left V 0 bases short and J 5 bases short, with 13 bases between. This CDR3 is CASSLAFTGGETQYF. CDR3 in DNA: TGTGCCAGCAGCTTAGCCTTTACGGGGGGCGAGACCCAGTACTTC. The full variable domain, rest sourced from reference TRBV7-2 and TRBJ2-5, is GAGVSQSPSNKVTEKGKDVELRCDPISGHTALYWYRQSLGQGLEFLIYFQGNSAPDKSGLPSDRFSAERTGGSVSTLTIQRTQQEDSAVYLCASSLAFTGGETQYFGPGTRLLVL.

In its sample, this clone was seen once. V usage is TRBV4-3 and J usage is TRBJ2-2; 9 nucleotides line up with TRBD1. This CDR3 spans 19 amino acids. CDR1 and CDR2 from the germline V gene are LGHNA and YSLEER. V dropped 2 bases and J dropped 3; count of bases not matched to a gene: 13. CDR3 region: CASSQRRTGVPRDTGELFF. CDR3 DNA: TGCGCCAGCAGCCAACGAAGGACAGGGGTCCCGAGGGACACCGGGGAGCTGTTTTTT.

The chain joins TRBV6-5 to TRBJ2-2; 10 nucleotides line up with TRBD2. This CDR3 has 14 amino acids. Germline CDR1 reads MNHEY; CDR2 reads SVGAGI. V was pared by 9 bases and J by 7 bases, with 8 bases of the junction left unmatched. The chain's CDR3 is CASQRGGQGGELFF. The DNA for the CDR3 is TGTGCCAGTCAGCGGGGGGGCCAAGGCGGGGAGCTGTTTTTT.

The chain recombines TRBV3-1 (or the pseudogene TRBV3-2) with TRBJ1-2, with TRBD1 matching over 9 bases. This CDR3 spans 15 amino acids. The germline V gene has CDR1 LGHDT and CDR2 YNNKEL (reference sequence). V was clipped by 3 bases and J by 2 bases; unmatched bases: 4. The CDR3 reads CASSQGGQGNYGYTF. The CDR3 nucleotides are TGTGCCAGCAGCCAGGGCGGACAGGGGAACTATGGCTACACCTTC.

About this clone itself: In the same sample, other DNA sequences code for this CDR3. The rearrangement uses TRBV7-9 and TRBJ1-5, with 9 bases lining up with TRBD1. Looked up from germline, CDR1 is SEHNR and CDR2 is FQNEAQ (reference sequence). The CDR3 consists of 14 residues. V trimming: 6 bases; J trimming: 4 bases; junction bases outside the gene matches: 4. The CDR3 loop is CASSSDRGNQPQHF. The CDR3 bases are TGTGCCAGCAGTTCCGACAGGGGGAATCAGCCCCAGCATTTT.

V is TRBV9 and J is TRBJ1-1; weak D call: TRBD1 (6 bases). The CDR3 loop spans 13 amino acids. The ends were cut back, 6 bases at V and 4 bases at J, with 13 bases in the middle. Germline values: CDR1 SGDLS, CDR2 YYNGEE. The CDR3 region is CASNRLQGTEAFF. DNA of the CDR3: TGTGCCAGCAACAGATTACAGGGCACTGAAGCTTTCTTT. The full variable domain, rest sourced from reference TRBV9 and TRBJ1-1, is DSGVTQTPKHLITATGQRVTLRCSPRSGDLSVYWYQQSLDQGLQFLIQYYNGEERAKGNILERFSAQQFPDLHSELNLSSLELGDSALYFCASNRLQGTEAFFGQGTRLTVV.